The source of this T cell receptor (beta chain) is a study of vaccination and CD4 T cells after COVID-19. Treatment denoted: approximately 9-day PBMC culture with coronavirus spike peptide pools or control peptides (ViraFEST assay). Germline CDR1 is DFQATT and CDR2 is SNEGSKA (reference sequence). The CDR3 consists of 14 residues. The ends were cut back, 3 bases at V and 4 bases at J, with 14 bases in the middle. This clonotype was detected a few times. Its antigen remains unidentified. Oncomine TCR Beta short-read sequencing was applied to DNA from cultured CD4+ T cells. Using its own MiXCR run on the PCR reads, TCRdb lists one record per CDR3 protein. Counted here are about 23,000 distinct CDR3 sequences, roughly 62% occurring once; the ten biggest clones make up less than 25%.

The chain uses TRBV20-1 and TRBJ2-3; D tentatively reads TRBD1 or TRBD2 (5 bases each). The clonotype was recovered from a human donor who received a COVID-19 vaccine. The sequences come from CD4+ T cells from blood, cultured in vitro, collected after SARS-CoV-2 vaccination. CDR3 DNA: TGCAGTGCTAGGGGGGTAGGAGCCCCAGATACGCAGTATTTT. It specifies CSARGVGAPDTQYF.